A selection of T cell receptor beta chains follows, all from one sample in a study of T cell responses to AZD1222 COVID-19 vaccine. This table comes from immunoSEQ multiplex PCR, and its TCRdb copy is limited to in-frame clones, with some not included. This sample has about 150,000 clones, with around 88% found just once. The sequenced sample was peripheral blood, obtained on day 0 of MenACWY control vaccination. The receptors derive from an adult in good health. The CDR3 runs from the conserved cysteine through the conserved F or W. The order of the fields is V gene, clone size, J gene, D gene, CDR3 protein, CDR3 DNA. The D gene is left open where the match is weak. A row's size may be missing; if present it is once, few, many or a size class.

TRBV7-3	-	TRBJ1-1	TRBD1	CASSSQGQANTEAFF	TGTGCCAGCAGCTCCCAGGGACAGGCCAACACTGAAGCTTTCTTT
TRBV11-3	-	TRBJ2-1	-	CASRGGRKDNEQFF	TGTGCCAGCAGGGGTGGGAGGAAGGACAATGAGCAGTTCTTC
TRBV15	-	TRBJ1-5	-	CATSSGWQGIDQPQHF	TGTGCCACCAGCTCAGGGTGGCAGGGGATCGATCAGCCCCAGCATTTT
TRBV14	few	TRBJ2-7	TRBD1	CASSQIRDRGGEQYF	TGTGCCAGCAGCCAGATCCGGGACAGGGGTGGGGAGCAGTACTTC
TRBV7-9	-	TRBJ2-1	-	CASSLSVPNEQFF	TGTGCCAGCAGCTTATCCGTCCCCAATGAGCAGTTCTTC
TRBV9	-	TRBJ2-1	-	CASSVGLAQYNEQFF	TGTGCCAGCAGCGTAGGGTTAGCGCAGTACAATGAGCAGTTCTTC
TRBV30	-	TRBJ1-1	-	CAWSLDREAFF	TGTGCCTGGAGTTTAGACAGGGAAGCTTTCTTT
TRBV6-5	-	TRBJ2-3	-	CASSYNGPTDTQYF	TGTGCCAGCAGTTACAATGGACCCACAGATACGCAGTATTTT
TRBV5-1	-	TRBJ1-6	TRBD1	CASRPIVTGDSPLHF	TGCGCCAGCAGACCTATAGTGACAGGGGATTCACCCCTCCACTTT
TRBV19	-	TRBJ1-1	-	CPKSSSLNTEAFF	TGTCCCAAAAGCTCCAGCTTGAACACTGAAGCTTTCTTT
TRBV6-5	once	TRBJ2-7	-	CASSPGASMKQYF	TGTGCCAGCAGCCCCGGAGCCTCTATGAAGCAGTACTTC
TRBV11-3	-	TRBJ2-7	TRBD1	CASSSQDRDEQYF	TGTGCCAGCAGCTCTCAGGACAGGGACGAGCAGTACTTC
TRBV20-1	-	TRBJ2-1	-	CSAPLWNEQFF	TGCAGTGCCCCTCTATGGAATGAGCAGTTCTTC
TRBV2	-	TRBJ1-5	-	CASSETPQPQHF	TGTGCCAGCAGTGAGACTCCCCAGCCCCAGCATTTT
TRBV7-3	-	TRBJ1-1	-	CASSLHRDTEAFF	TGTGCCAGCAGCTTACACAGGGACACTGAAGCTTTCTTT
TRBV30	-	TRBJ1-1	-	CAWSVLGAGMNTEAFF	TGTGCCTGGAGTGTTCTGGGGGCAGGAATGAACACTGAAGCTTTCTTT
TRBV18	few	TRBJ1-2	-	CASSPPNVQGAYGYTF	TGTGCCAGCTCACCACCGAACGTCCAGGGAGCTTATGGCTACACCTTC
TRBV24-1	-	TRBJ1-3	TRBD1	CATSDPTGTGNTIYF	TGTGCCACCAGTGATCCGACAGGGACAGGAAACACCATATATTTT
TRBV29-1	many	TRBJ2-5	-	CSAEDRQETQYF	TGCAGCGCAGAAGACAGACAAGAGACCCAGTACTTC
TRBV6-2/TRBV6-3	-	TRBJ2-7	TRBD2	CASSYSVLAGDYEQYF	TGTGCCAGCAGTTACTCGGTTTTAGCGGGAGACTACGAGCAGTACTTC
TRBV6-5	-	TRBJ2-7	TRBD1	CASSRFRGLAEQYF	TGTGCCAGCAGCCGTTTCAGGGGGCTCGCCGAGCAGTACTTC
TRBV7-2	few	TRBJ1-1	-	CASSLWPVEAFF	TGTGCCAGCAGCTTATGGCCAGTTGAAGCTTTCTTT